These 20 T cell receptor beta chains were sequenced from one sample in a study of neurological immune-mediated disorders. TCRdb itself ran the 5' RACE reads through MiXCR, one entry per CDR3 protein. The profile shows tens of thousands of distinct CDR3 sequences, 3.5% to 5.5% of them singletons. Source material: PBMCs. All receptors derive from a man younger than 40 with multiple sclerosis.

This clonotype turned up a few times. One base away lies a much larger clone, so this may be a sequencing read error. This CDR3 is missing its conserved last phenylalanine or tryptophan, likely due to a read error. This rearrangement joins TRBV7-6 to TRBJ2-3, with D unclear. Per germline, CDR1 SGHVS and CDR2 FNYEAQ. The CDR3 is 12 residues long. The V end lost 2 bases, the J end lost 6 bases, and 6 bases lay between the germline ends. CDR3 coding DNA: TGTGCCAGCAGCTTAAACAGTGATACGCAGTATTGT. It specifies CASSLNSDTQYC.

This clonotype showed up many times. This chain connects TRBV4-1 to TRBJ1-1; D unclear. The CDR3 extends over 15 amino acids. Germline V gives CDR1 MGHRA, CDR2 YSYEKL. V was trimmed by 3 bases and J by 0 bases, leaving 11 bases between them. The CDR3 spells CASSQRTAMNTEAFF. The CDR3 DNA reads as TGCGCCAGCAGCCAGAGGACGGCGATGAACACTGAAGCTTTCTTT.

This clonotype was found a few times. J is TRBJ2-4 and V is TRBV4-2, with TRBD1 matching over 7 bases. This CDR3 comprises 14 residues. The germline gives CDR1 LGHNA, CDR2 YNFKEQ. Trimming at V came to 3 bases and at J to 11 bases, leaving 10 bases not matched to a gene. DNA for the CDR3: TGTGCCAGCAGCCATAAGACAGGGTTCACTTTTCAGTACTTC. It yields the protein CASSHKTGFTFQYF.

Ten or more counts support this clonotype. The chain couples TRBV7-9 to TRBJ2-3; TRBD1 matches 7 bases. Germline values: CDR1 SEHNR, CDR2 FQNEAQ (reference sequence). The CDR3 is 14 residues long. Trimming took 1 base from V and 4 from J; bases not matched to a gene: 2. The CDR3 spells CASSLGGGADTQYF. The CDR3 nucleotides read TGTGCCAGCAGCTTAGGAGGGGGCGCAGATACGCAGTATTTT.

There are many counts of this clonotype. CDR3: CAISMTGAYEQYF. The CDR3, as DNA: TGTGCCATCAGTATGACAGGAGCGTACGAGCAGTACTTC. This sequence joins TRBV10-3 and TRBJ2-7, with D possibly matching TRBD1 (6 bases). CDR1 is ENHRY, CDR2 SYGVKD, per germline. With 5 bases removed from V and 4 bases from J, the gap between germline ends came to 12 bases. CDR3 length: 13 amino acids.

This clonotype was counted at least ten times. This chain uses TRBV10-3 with TRBJ2-1; 12 bases are shared with TRBD2. The germline V gene encodes CDR1 ENHRY and CDR2 SYGVKD. CDR3 length: 17 amino acids. J lost 0 bases, V lost 7 bases, and 7 bases had no gene match. CDR3 protein: CAIKASSGGASYNEQFF. CDR3 nucleotide sequence: TGTGCCATCAAGGCTTCTAGCGGGGGGGCCTCCTACAATGAGCAGTTCTTC.

This clonotype was counted many times. This chain joins TRBV6-1 and TRBJ2-2; TRBD1 might be the D (5 bases). Looked up from germline, CDR1 is MNHNS and CDR2 is SASEGT. V lost 4 bases and J lost 1, with 10 bases in between. This CDR3 is 15 amino acids long. This chain's CDR3 is CASSARTRNTGELFF. In DNA, the CDR3 is TGTGCCAGCAGTGCTCGGACAAGGAACACCGGGGAGCTGTTTTTT.

This clonotype was detected ten times or more. The chain links TRBV4-1 to TRBJ2-7; possible D gene TRBD2, 5 bases. CDR1 MGHRA and CDR2 YSYEKL come from the germline V gene. Trimming pared 1 base from V and 6 bases from J, leaving 22 bases between. The CDR3 has 17 residues. The CDR3 DNA is TGCGCCAGCAGCCAAGTTATCAGAGGGCGGTCGGGATTCGAGCAGTACTTC. Residues: CASSQVIRGRSGFEQYF.

Ten or more counts support this clonotype. This rearrangement joins TRBV5-1 to TRBJ1-6, with 9 bases aligning to TRBD1. The V gene's germline CDR1 is SGHRS and CDR2 YFSETQ. Losses at the gene ends were 2 bases for V and 7 bases for J; bases not matched to a gene: 7. This CDR3 contains 16 residues. The DNA of the CDR3 is TGCGCCAGCAGCTTAACGAGGGACAGGGTCAATTCACCCCTCCACTTT. Amino acid sequence: CASSLTRDRVNSPLHF.

This clonotype was detected many times. V and J are TRBV4-1 and TRBJ1-4; tentative D call: TRBD1 (5 bases). Per germline, CDR1 MGHRA and CDR2 YSYEKL. The CDR3 loop spans 14 amino acids. V lost 3 bases and J lost 9, with 14 bases in between. The CDR3 region is CASSQGERDKKLFF. CDR3 nucleotide sequence: TGCGCCAGCAGCCAGGGGGAGAGGGATAAAAAACTGTTTTTT.

Regarding this clonotype: A much larger clone differs from this one at a single base, so this may be a read error. This sequence joins TRBV20-1 and TRBJ2-7; no clear D. The CDR3 spans 13 residues. The V and J ends lost 1 base and 3 bases respectively, with 10 bases between them. Per germline, CDR1 DFQATT and CDR2 SNEGSKA (reference sequence). This chain's CDR3 is CSARATNDYEQYF. The CDR3 nucleotides read TGCAGTGCTAGAGCCACTAACGACTACGAGCAGTACTTC.

This clonotype was found many times. The V gene is TRBV20-1, the J gene TRBJ2-2; 8 bases agree with TRBD2. The V gene's germline CDR1 is DFQATT and CDR2 SNEGSKA (reference sequence). V was pared by 1 base and J by 4 bases, with 14 bases of the junction left unmatched. The CDR3 has 18 residues. Here the CDR3 reads CSARVRKRGLAGTGELFF. The DNA of the CDR3 is TGCAGTGCTAGAGTAAGGAAGCGGGGGCTCGCGGGCACCGGGGAGCTGTTTTTT.

This clonotype was recorded at least ten times. The rearrangement uses TRBV6-6 and TRBJ1-2; 8 bases fit TRBD1. The CDR3 runs to 11 residues. The V and J ends lost 5 bases and 8 bases, in that order; junction bases with no gene match: 1. The germline V gene has CDR1 MNHNY and CDR2 SVGAGI (reference sequence). This chain's CDR3 is CASSTGGGYTF. The CDR3 nucleotides read TGTGCCAGCAGTACAGGGGGAGGCTACACCTTC.

This clonotype showed up many times. This sequence joins TRBV7-2 and TRBJ2-1, with 7 nucleotides matching TRBD1. CDR3 length: 18 amino acids. Trimming at V came to 4 bases and at J to 4 bases, leaving 16 bases not matched to a gene. Germline CDR1 and CDR2: SGHTA and FQGNSA. The CDR3 protein is CASSSQRLRDSYYNEQFF. DNA of the CDR3: TGTGCCAGCAGCTCCCAACGCCTCCGGGACAGCTATTACAATGAGCAGTTCTTC.

Ten or more counts support this clonotype. The CDR3 spells CASSQLTLVAGGSYEQYF. CDR3 nucleotides: TGTGCCAGCAGCCAGCTAACCCTGGTTGCAGGGGGTTCCTACGAGCAGTACTTC. This chain uses TRBV3-1 with TRBJ2-7, with 7 bases matching TRBD1. With V trimmed by 3 bases and J by 1 base, 15 bases remained unmatched. From germline, CDR1 is LGHDT and CDR2 YNNKEL (reference sequence). The CDR3 has 18 amino acids.

The table lists this clonotype with many counts. The V gene is TRBV7-9, the J gene TRBJ1-1; 7 nucleotides align to TRBD1. Losses at the gene ends were 5 bases for V and 0 bases for J; bases not matched to a gene: 12. CDR3 length: 17 amino acids. The germline V gene has CDR1 SEHNR and CDR2 FQNEAQ (reference sequence). CDR3 sequence reads: CASSPPQGQSLNTEAFF. CDR3 coding DNA: TGTGCCAGCAGCCCCCCGCAGGGACAGTCCTTGAACACTGAAGCTTTCTTT.

Concerning this clonotype: Possible read error: a much larger clone is one base away. The chain is built from TRBV14 and TRBJ2-3; D is undetermined. The CDR3 consists of 12 residues. Germline V gene data show CDR1 as SGHDN and CDR2 as FVKESK. CDR3 residues: CANSQDHKGQYF. The CDR3 DNA sequence: TGTGCCAACAGCCAAGATCATAAGGGGCAGTATTTT.

Ten or more counts support this clonotype. The V and J genes are TRBV6-5 and TRBJ1-1, with 8 nucleotides matching TRBD1. Germline CDR1 is MNHEY and CDR2 is SVGAGI. V lost 8 bases to trimming and J lost 2 bases; unmatched junction nucleotides: 4. The CDR3 length is 13 residues. CDR3 in DNA: TGTGCCAGCCGGGACAGGAGAAACACTGAAGCTTTCTTT. Encoded protein: CASRDRRNTEAFF.

This clonotype occurred many times. The chain links TRBV7-9 to TRBJ2-1; 10 positions match TRBD2. Germline loops: CDR1 SEHNR, CDR2 FQNEAQ (reference sequence). The CDR3 covers 13 residues. The junction had 2 bases not matched to a gene; V was cut back by 4 bases and J by 8 bases. The CDR3 DNA sequence: TGTGCCAGCAGCTCACTAGCGGGGCATGAGCAGTTCTTC. This codes for CASSSLAGHEQFF. Together with reference TRBV7-9 and TRBJ2-1, the CDR3 gives the full variable domain: DTGVSQNPRHKITKRGQNVTFRCDPISEHNRLYWYRQTLGQGPEFLTYFQNEAQLEKSRLLSDRFSAERPKGSFSTLEIQRTEQGDSAMYLCASSSLAGHEQFFGPGTRLTVL.

Concerning this clonotype: One end of the junction is discordant with germline, which a read error may explain. The gene calls are TRBV29-1 and TRBJ1-5; D is unclear. Germline values: CDR1 SQVTM, CDR2 ANQGSEA. The CDR3 totals 13 residues. The chain's CDR3 is CSVEIGFGQPQNF. Written as DNA, the CDR3 is TGCAGCGTTGAAATCGGGTTCGGGCAGCCCCAGAATTTT.